Listed here is a single TCR beta chain. The antigen it binds to is not known. The sample holds no much larger clone one base away, and base qualities are not on file. The data are from a study of blood T cell repertoires in COVID-19 (dated by TCRdb to the early 2020s). The study in broad terms: Samples from collaborators originated in the United States, Italy and Spain and spanned both the acute and convalescent phases of COVID-19. The samples were drawn from the first 160 participants of the ongoing ImmuneRACE study and from about 1,200 subjects provided by 6 global collaborators. Where available, HLA class I and class II types were taken from metadata supplied by the sample provider and were not determined by assay-based typing. Sample metadata almost always included a de-identified subject ID, COVID-19 status, age in years and sex. Subjects who had been exposed to COVID-19, were actively infected with it, or had recovered from it provided the deeply sampled blood TCRbeta repertoires that made up the dataset. The prospective study material was composed of cDNA or gDNA derived from T cells, B-cell-depleted T cells, or PBMCs. The repertoires were made available in a free public database intended to serve as a resource for research on the immune response to SARS-CoV-2.

Including the terminal cysteine and phenylalanine, the CDR3 comprises 17 residues. Only CDR3 DNA remains: 51 bases, in frame from the first base. CDR1 is given as KGHSH and CDR2 as LQKENI, both from the germline V gene. Trimming leaves V shorter by 6 bases and J shorter by 0 bases, with the junction holding 13 bases beyond the gene matches. The collaborating institutions used their own protocols to collect whole blood in K2EDTA tubes. For TCRbeta analysis, collaborators shipped samples in one of three forms: frozen whole blood, isolated PBMCs, or DNA extracted from either of those sample types. TCRbeta CDR3 regions were amplified from genomic DNA using the immunoSEQ Assay, a bias-controlled multiplex PCR. The source study handled its data this way. The number of nucleated cells in each sample was estimated from the amplification of reference gene primers within the assay. Sequence reads were collapsed and filtered to measure the absolute abundance of every unique TCRbeta CDR3 rearrangement. For each sample, productive Simpson clonality was calculated as the square root of Simpson's diversity index over productive rearrangements. TCRdb took over this immuneACCESS table, retaining in-frame rearrangements with V and J assigned. Such tables are incomplete; in checked studies, under half of the missing clones stem from an unresolved V gene, and the remainder is unexplained. V and J calls and clone size are copied from that table; D and trimming were computed from the DNA. The sample includes 110,000 to 150,000 clones, with approximately 80% observed a single time. 8% to 10% of the sample is taken by the ten largest.

Broad study findings and their caveats: The quantity of clinical and demographic metadata differed by source and by participant and was supplied without curation.

The receptor chain draws on TRBV18 and TRBJ1-2; TRBD1 fits 7 bases in the junction. Specimen: peripheral blood. The sequence derives from a woman of 80 years or more in a cohort sampled during active or convalescent COVID-19. The nucleotides read TGTGCCAGCTCGCAGGCGAAGAACAGGGGCACTAACTATGGCTACACCTTC. The encoded protein is CASSQAKNRGTNYGYTF.